The 13 T cell receptor beta chains presented below share a single source sample, sequenced in a study of cytomegalovirus exposure and HLA in healthy donors. Primers included in the PCR were 60 Vbeta and 13 Jbeta primers. Profiled with immunoSEQ multiplex PCR; TCRdb holds only in-frame clones, not every one. The sample records 170,000 or so clones, 84% being singletons. Specimen: PBMCs. These receptors came from a boy aged 2 to 9 in good health and CMV-seronegative.

This clone was seen only a few times. The chain carries TRBV5-4 and TRBJ1-2, with D perhaps TRBD1 (5 bases). Germline CDR1 and CDR2: SGHNT and YYREEE (reference sequence). The CDR3 sequence is 13 residues long. Trimming left V 4 bases short and J 8 bases short, with 15 bases between. The CDR3 reads CASSRTGLRGYTF. In DNA, the CDR3 is TGTGCCAGCAGCCGCACAGGTTTAAGGGGCTACACCTTC.

This clone has a handful of counts. The sample holds other DNA sequences that translate to the same CDR3. The gene calls are TRBV30 and TRBJ1-4; no reliable D call. V was shortened by 3 bases and J by 0 bases, with 5 bases between the two germline ends. The CDR3 has 13 amino acids. The germline V gene has CDR1 GTSNPN and CDR2 SVGIG (reference sequence). The CDR3 loop reads CAWRSPTNEKLFF. The CDR3 region has the DNA TGTGCCTGGAGGAGCCCAACTAATGAAAAACTGTTTTTT.

CDR3 nucleotide sequence: TGTGCCAGCTGGGGACTAGCGGAATCCTACGAGCAGTACTTC. Protein: CASWGLAESYEQYF. The chain is built from TRBV6-5 and TRBJ2-5, with TRBD2 matching 11 bases. The DNA end is a closer match to TRBJ2-7, so the J assignment may be wrong. CDR3 size: 14 residues. Germline CDR1 MNHEY, CDR2 SVGAGI.

The rearrangement joins TRBV28 to TRBJ2-7, with TRBD2 matching 10 bases. J gave up 4 bases and V 6 bases, and 9 bases lay outside the gene matches. The CDR3 runs to 15 residues. Germline V gene data show CDR1 as MDHEN and CDR2 as SYDVKM. The CDR3 coding sequence is TGTGCCAGCAGCCCTAGCGGGAGAAGCGGATACGAGCAGTACTTC. As protein: CASSPSGRSGYEQYF.

The V gene is TRBV4-1, the J gene TRBJ1-2; 8 nucleotides agree with TRBD1. The V gene end was trimmed by 1 base and the J gene end by 4 bases; junction bases not matched to a gene: 5. This CDR3 is 15 amino acids long. Germline CDR1 and CDR2: MGHRA and YSYEKL. CDR3 nucleotide sequence: TGCGCCAGCAGCCAAGTATCCGGGACAGGCTATGGCTACACCTTC. Translation: CASSQVSGTGYGYTF.

The V gene is TRBV10-3, the J gene TRBJ1-1; D call uncertain. Germline V gene sequence: CDR1 ENHRY, CDR2 SYGVKD. The CDR3 length is 13 residues. V was clipped by 3 bases and J by 0 bases, with 5 bases between them. CDR3 amino acids: CAISDRMNTEAFF. The CDR3 DNA follows: TGTGCCATCAGTGACAGAATGAACACTGAAGCTTTCTTT.

This clone was seen more than once but under ten times. The V gene is TRBV7-9, the J gene TRBJ1-1, with D perhaps matching TRBD1 (5 bases). The CDR3 is 14 amino acids. From germline, CDR1 is SEHNR and CDR2 FQNEAQ (reference sequence). V gave up 2 bases and J gave up 5 bases, with 12 bases separating them. This CDR3 is CASSLISGLTEAFF. The CDR3 nucleotides read TGTGCCAGCAGCTTAATATCAGGGCTTACTGAAGCTTTCTTT.

The CDR3 spells CASSPLGGSYETQYF. The CDR3 DNA follows: TGTGCCAGCTCACCTTTGGGCGGGAGTTATGAGACCCAGTACTTC. The rearrangement joins TRBV18 to TRBJ2-5; 7 nucleotides agree with TRBD2. Trimming at V came to 3 bases and at J to 5 bases, leaving 9 bases not matched to a gene. The CDR3 is 15 amino acids. Germline lookup yields CDR1 KGHSH and CDR2 LQKENI.

The rearrangement joins TRBV29-1 to TRBJ2-1, with D maybe TRBD2 (5 bases). The ends were cut back, 5 bases at V and 3 bases at J, with 8 bases in the middle. Germline CDR1 SQVTM, CDR2 ANQGSEA. The CDR3 is made up of 12 amino acids. The CDR3 protein is CSVLRDYNEQFF. The CDR3 nucleotides are TGCAGCGTTTTGAGGGACTACAATGAGCAGTTCTTC.

The chain joins TRBV13 to TRBJ2-7; no reliable D call. The CDR3 is 12 residues long. Trimming cost V 5 bases and J 0 bases, with 5 bases left between them. Per germline, CDR1 PRHDT and CDR2 FYEKMQ (reference sequence). The CDR3 loop reads CASSVSSYEQYF. The CDR3 coding sequence is TGTGCCAGCAGCGTGAGCTCCTACGAGCAGTACTTC. The full variable domain, in which reference TRBV13 and TRBJ2-7 provide the parts outside the CDR3, is AAGVIQSPRHLIKEKRETATLKCYPIPRHDTVYWYQQGPGQDPQFLISFYEKMQSDKGSIPDRFSAQQFSDYHSELNMSSLELGDSALYFCASSVSSYEQYFGPGTRLTVT.

J is TRBJ2-1 and V is TRBV27; 7 nucleotides match TRBD2. CDR1 is MNHEY, CDR2 SMNVEV, per germline (reference sequence). This CDR3 has 12 amino acids. Losses at the gene ends were 6 bases for V and 6 bases for J; bases not matched to a gene: 2. The CDR3 bases are TGTGCCAGCAGGACTAGCCTCAATGAGCAGTTCTTC. The encoded protein is CASRTSLNEQFF.

The chain uses TRBV6-5 and TRBJ1-4; 7 positions agree with TRBD1. With 6 bases clipped from V and 7 bases from J, the junction kept 8 bases outside the gene matches. Germline V gene data show CDR1 as MNHEY and CDR2 as SVGAGI. There are 14 residues in the CDR3. The CDR3 DNA follows: TGTGCCAGCAGCCGAGACAGGGTCGGTGAAAAACTGTTTTTT. Translated, it gives CASSRDRVGEKLFF.

The CDR3 reads CASSSGLAGVSEQYF. The DNA of the CDR3 is TGTGCCAGCAGCTCGGGACTAGCGGGAGTCTCCGAGCAGTACTTC. The chain employs TRBV5-4 and TRBJ2-7; TRBD2 agrees at 14 bases. This CDR3 contains 15 residues. Germline trimming cut 3 bases from V and 6 bases from J; bases unmatched to any gene: 5. Germline V CDR1 and CDR2: SGHNT, YYREEE (reference sequence).